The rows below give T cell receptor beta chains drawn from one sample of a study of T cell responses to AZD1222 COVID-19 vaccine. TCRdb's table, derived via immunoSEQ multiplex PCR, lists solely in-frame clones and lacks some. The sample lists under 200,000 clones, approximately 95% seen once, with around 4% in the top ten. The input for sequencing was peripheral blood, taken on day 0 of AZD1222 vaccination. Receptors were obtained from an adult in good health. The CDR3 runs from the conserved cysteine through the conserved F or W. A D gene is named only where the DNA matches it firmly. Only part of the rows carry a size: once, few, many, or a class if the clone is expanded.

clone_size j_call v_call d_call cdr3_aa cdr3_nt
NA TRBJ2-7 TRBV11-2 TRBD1 CASSSLKDRGLYEQYF TGTGCCAGCAGCTCGCTTAAGGACAGGGGGCTCTACGAGCAGTACTTC
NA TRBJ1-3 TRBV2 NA CASRGGLTGNTIYF TGTGCCAGCAGAGGGGGGCTGACTGGAAACACCATATATTTT
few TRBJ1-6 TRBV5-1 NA CASSLAGRSDSPLHF TGCGCCAGCAGCTTGGCGGGCCGATCCGATTCACCCCTCCACTTT
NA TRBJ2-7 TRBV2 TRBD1 CASSGQDRGIRIGMTYEQYF TGTGCCAGCAGTGGACAAGACAGGGGGATTAGGATAGGGATGACCTACGAGCAGTACTTC
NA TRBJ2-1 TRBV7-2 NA CASSTDSSSYNEQFF TGTGCCAGCAGCACGGACAGTAGCTCCTACAATGAGCAGTTCTTC
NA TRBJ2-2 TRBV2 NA CARGYNTGELFF TGTGCCAGAGGCTACAACACCGGGGAGCTGTTTTTT
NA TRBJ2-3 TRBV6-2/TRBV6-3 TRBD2 CASSPGLEGGSTDTQYF TGTGCCAGCAGCCCTGGACTAGAGGGCGGTAGCACAGATACGCAGTATTTT
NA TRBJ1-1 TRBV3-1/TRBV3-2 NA CASSQVSQGRGAFF TGTGCCAGCAGCCAAGTTTCCCAGGGGCGCGGGGCTTTCTTT
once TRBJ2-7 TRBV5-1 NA CASSLGQPVYEQYF TGCGCCAGCAGCTTGGGCCAGCCAGTCTACGAGCAGTACTTC
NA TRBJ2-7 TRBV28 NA CASRLEGPYEQYF TGTGCCAGCCGTCTTGAGGGTCCCTACGAGCAGTACTTC
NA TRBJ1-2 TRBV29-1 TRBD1 CSVVQGASDYGYTF TGCAGCGTAGTTCAGGGGGCGTCAGACTATGGCTACACCTTC